This T cell receptor (beta chain) was sequenced in a study of shared clonotypes between healthy human individuals. Study in general: The study used three CD4 naive, three CD4 memory, two CD8 naive and one CD8 memory plate per donor.

Study findings and constraints: Rarefaction gave evidence that sorted-subset sequencing remained incomplete despite large depth. Estimated clonotype richness was generally higher in naive than memory subsets.

This CDR3 region has 11 residues. V was cut by 4 bases and J by 6 bases, with 10 bases left in between. Germline V CDR1 and CDR2: DFQATT, SNEGSKA (reference sequence). As concerns this clone: Antigen specificity is unknown.

The deep-level immunoSEQ assay was used. The data were produced by immunoSEQ multiplex PCR, yet TCRdb's version contains in-frame clones alone and is incomplete. The sample yields about 1.5 million clones, 98% seen once. The rearrangement links TRBV20-1 to TRBJ2-7; D is uncertain. The source material was naive CD4+ T cells sorted from blood. The sample's subset: CD45RA+ positively selected. This receptor was identified in a man in his thirties or forties in good health. The CDR3 reads CSAKTPLEQYF. CDR3 bases: TGCAGTGCTAAGACACCTCTCGAGCAGTACTTC.